The rows below give T cell receptor beta chains drawn from one sample of a study of spatial heterogeneity in lung cancer. TCRdb fed the 5' RACE reads into MiXCR, producing one record per CDR3 protein. The repertoire holds almost 75,000 distinct CDR3 sequences, about 14% seen once, with approximately 7% in the top ten. Sequencing used PBMCs, obtained at surgery. The receptors here all came from a male donor with early-stage non-small cell lung cancer. The CDR3 runs from the conserved cysteine through the conserved F or W. Each record gives: clone size, J gene, V gene, D gene, CDR3 DNA, CDR3 protein. A D gene is named only where the DNA matches it firmly. Size is stated for part of the rows, as once, few or many counts, or as a class when the clone is expanded.

>NA|TRBJ2-3|TRBV2|TRBD2
TGTGCCAGCAGTGCGCTAGCGGGAGCGGAAGATACGCAGTATTTT
CASSALAGAEDTQYF
>NA|TRBJ2-6|TRBV5-1|NA
TGCGCCAGCAGCCCCACGGCGATTGGGGCCAACGTCCTGACTTTC
CASSPTAIGANVLTF
>few|TRBJ1-1|TRBV5-1|NA
TGCGCCAGCAGCTTGGAACTGGGAATGAACACTGAAGCTTTCTTT
CASSLELGMNTEAFF
>NA|TRBJ1-1|TRBV20-1|NA
TGCAGTGCTAGAGATGGGGGACGGAGTACTGAAGCTTTCTTT
CSARDGGRSTEAFF
>many|TRBJ2-7|TRBV5-1|TRBD1
TGCGCCAGCAGCTTGGCTCGCCTCACCGGGACAGCTGTCGAGCAGTACTTC
CASSLARLTGTAVEQYF
>many|TRBJ1-6|TRBV6-4|NA
TGTGCCAGCAGTGACTCGATACAGGGCTCCTATAATTCACCCCTCCACTTT
CASSDSIQGSYNSPLHF
>few|TRBJ1-5|TRBV12-3/TRBV12-4|TRBD1
TGTGCCAGCAGTCGGACAGGGGATCATCAGCCCCAGCATTTT
CASSRTGDHQPQHF
>many|TRBJ2-1|TRBV12-3/TRBV12-4|TRBD2
TGTGCCAGCAGTTTAGGGGGACTAAGTGAGCAGTTCTTC
CASSLGGLSEQFF
>few|TRBJ2-6|TRBV5-6|NA
TGTGCCAGCAGCTTCTATGGGGCCAACGTCCTGACTTTC
CASSFYGANVLTF
>many|TRBJ2-1|TRBV9|NA
TGTGCCAGCAGCGTAGGAAGCCAGCTGGACAATGAGCAGTTCTTC
CASSVGSQLDNEQFF
>few|TRBJ2-2|TRBV9|NA
TGTGCCAGCAGCGTAGAGGCCACCGGGGAGCTGTTTTTT
CASSVEATGELFF
>many|TRBJ1-3|TRBV3-1|TRBD1
TGTGCCAGCAGCCCCCGCCCAGGGGGTGCGAGGAACACCATATATTTT
CASSPRPGGARNTIYF
>NA|TRBJ1-2|TRBV30|TRBD1
TGTGCCTGGAGTCGACAGGGGGTAGATGGCTACACCTTC
CAWSRQGVDGYTF
>few|TRBJ1-1|TRBV19|TRBD1
TGTGCCTCCGACAGGGGTGGGAACACTGAAGCTTTCTTT
CASDRGGNTEAFF
>NA|TRBJ2-3|TRBV7-2|TRBD2
TGTGCCAGCAGCTTAGCGGGAGGGCCCTCAGATACGCAGTATTTT
CASSLAGGPSDTQYF
>NA|TRBJ2-7|TRBV7-8|NA
TGTGCCAGCAACCCATCCGGCCAGAGCTACGAGCAGTACTTC
CASNPSGQSYEQYF
>NA|TRBJ2-7|TRBV7-9|TRBD2
TGTGCCAGCAGCTCCAGACTAGCGGGAGGTGGTGTGCAGTACTTC
CASSSRLAGGGVQYF
>NA|TRBJ2-7|TRBV20-1|NA
TGCAGTGCTACTAGCGCCTACGAGCAGTACTTC
CSATSAYEQYF
>many|TRBJ1-1|TRBV27|NA
TGTGCCAGCAGCGGGGTAGGGGGGAACACTGAAGCTTTCTTT
CASSGVGGNTEAFF
>few|TRBJ1-2|TRBV4-3|TRBD1
TGCGCCAGCAGCCAGACAACAGGGGGTGGCTACACCTTC
CASSQTTGGGYTF
>many|TRBJ1-2|TRBV18|NA
TGTGCCAGCTCACCACTTGGCCCAAACTATGGCTACACCTTC
CASSPLGPNYGYTF
>few|TRBJ2-7|TRBV7-8|NA
TGTGCCAGCAGCGACGGGGGCTCTTACGACGAGCAGTACTTC
CASSDGGSYDEQYF
>NA|TRBJ1-5|TRBV2|NA
TGTGCCAGCAGTGCAGGGATCCTCGGTCAGCCCCAGCATTTT
CASSAGILGQPQHF
>NA|TRBJ1-6|TRBV6-1|NA
TGTGCCAGCAGTGAAAGCAGCTTCAATTCACCCCTCCACTTT
CASSESSFNSPLHF
>many|TRBJ2-1|TRBV12-3/TRBV12-4|NA
TGTGCCAGCAGTTTCAACTCCGGCTACAATGAGCAGTTCTTC
CASSFNSGYNEQFF
>NA|TRBJ1-2|TRBV14|NA
TGTGCCAGCAGCCAAGATAGAGGGAACGGCTACACCTTC
CASSQDRGNGYTF
>many|TRBJ1-1|TRBV5-4|NA
TGTGCCAGCAGCTTGGGTGACACTGAAGCTTTCTTT
CASSLGDTEAFF
>NA|TRBJ2-7|TRBV20-1|TRBD2
TGCAGTGCCCCCGGGACTAGCGGAGACTCCTACGAGCAGTACTTC
CSAPGTSGDSYEQYF
>many|TRBJ2-7|TRBV5-1|TRBD1
TGCGCCAGCAGCTTGAGACAGGGGGCTGCCTACGAGCAGTACTTC
CASSLRQGAAYEQYF
>few|TRBJ2-1|TRBV6-5|TRBD2
TGTGCCAGCAGTAAGACAGCGGGAGGGCCCTCGGATGAGCAGTTCTTC
CASSKTAGGPSDEQFF
>NA|TRBJ2-1|TRBV6-5|NA
TGTGCCAGCAGAAACAGGATCCACAATGAGCAGTTCTTC
CASRNRIHNEQFF
>many|TRBJ2-2|TRBV7-3|NA
TGTGCCAGCAGCCGGGCTTTCGGAAGCGCCGGGGAGCTGTTTTTT
CASSRAFGSAGELFF
>NA|TRBJ2-7|TRBV7-3|TRBD2
TGTGCCAGCAGCCCTAGTAGCGGGAGCTACGAGCAGTACTTC
CASSPSSGSYEQYF
>NA|TRBJ2-7|TRBV27|NA
TGTGCCAGCAGTCTCCCGGGGGCGTTTCCCTACGAGCAGTACTTC
CASSLPGAFPYEQYF
>few|TRBJ1-2|TRBV25-1|TRBD1
TGTGCCAGCAGTGAATTGGACAGGAGAGACTATGGCTACACCTTC
CASSELDRRDYGYTF
>many|TRBJ2-7|TRBV20-1|TRBD2
TGCAGTGCTAGAGGGACCGGGACTAGCGGGTACGAGCAGTACTTC
CSARGTGTSGYEQYF
>many|TRBJ1-2|TRBV29-1|NA
TGCAGCGCTGTTGACAGCACCCTCTGGAGCTACACCTTC
CSAVDSTLWSYTF
>few|TRBJ2-3|TRBV20-1|TRBD2
TGCAGTGCTAGAGATCCTAGCGGGAGGAGGGCAGATACGCAGTATTTT
CSARDPSGRRADTQYF
>NA|TRBJ1-4|TRBV5-6|NA
TGTGCCAGCAGCTTGCGAAGGGTTGAAAAACTGTTTTTT
CASSLRRVEKLFF
>many|TRBJ1-5|TRBV10-3|TRBD1
TGTGCCAGCCGAGACAGGGTGTACGGTCAGCCCCAGCATTTT
CASRDRVYGQPQHF
>few|TRBJ2-2|TRBV13|TRBD2
TGTGCCAGCAGCGGGACTAAATACCCGGACACCGGGGAGCTGTTTTTT
CASSGTKYPDTGELFF
>many|TRBJ2-7|TRBV10-3|NA
TGTGCCATCAGTGCCCTCGAAGACGAGCAGTACTTC
CAISALEDEQYF
>many|TRBJ2-1|TRBV29-1|NA
TGCAGCGTCTACGGTTGGCAGTTCAATGAGCAGTTCTTC
CSVYGWQFNEQFF
>few|TRBJ2-7|TRBV3-1|NA
TGTGCCAGCAGCCAAGACCCTAGCTCCTACGAGCAGTACTTC
CASSQDPSSYEQYF
>many|TRBJ2-3|TRBV24-1|TRBD1
TGTGCCACCAGTGATAGTGGACAGGATTCTAGCACAGATACGCAGTATTTT
CATSDSGQDSSTDTQYF
>NA|TRBJ2-7|TRBV4-2|TRBD2
TGTGCCAGCAGCCAATCCAGCGGGGACTCCTACGAGCAGTACTTC
CASSQSSGDSYEQYF
>NA|TRBJ2-3|TRBV11-3|TRBD2
TGTGCCAGCAGCAGGGGACTAGCGGAGAGGGAGACGCAGTATTTT
CASSRGLAERETQYF
>few|TRBJ2-6|TRBV27|NA
TGTGCCAGCGGCCGCTCTGGGGCCAACGTCCTGACTTTC
CASGRSGANVLTF
>NA|TRBJ1-6|TRBV6-1|NA
TGTGCCAGCAGTGGCCTAGATAATTCACCCCTCCACTTT
CASSGLDNSPLHF
>many|TRBJ1-1|TRBV29-1|NA
TGCAGCGTCGACGGGCTCATAGGTTTCCCTGAAGCTTTCTTT
CSVDGLIGFPEAFF